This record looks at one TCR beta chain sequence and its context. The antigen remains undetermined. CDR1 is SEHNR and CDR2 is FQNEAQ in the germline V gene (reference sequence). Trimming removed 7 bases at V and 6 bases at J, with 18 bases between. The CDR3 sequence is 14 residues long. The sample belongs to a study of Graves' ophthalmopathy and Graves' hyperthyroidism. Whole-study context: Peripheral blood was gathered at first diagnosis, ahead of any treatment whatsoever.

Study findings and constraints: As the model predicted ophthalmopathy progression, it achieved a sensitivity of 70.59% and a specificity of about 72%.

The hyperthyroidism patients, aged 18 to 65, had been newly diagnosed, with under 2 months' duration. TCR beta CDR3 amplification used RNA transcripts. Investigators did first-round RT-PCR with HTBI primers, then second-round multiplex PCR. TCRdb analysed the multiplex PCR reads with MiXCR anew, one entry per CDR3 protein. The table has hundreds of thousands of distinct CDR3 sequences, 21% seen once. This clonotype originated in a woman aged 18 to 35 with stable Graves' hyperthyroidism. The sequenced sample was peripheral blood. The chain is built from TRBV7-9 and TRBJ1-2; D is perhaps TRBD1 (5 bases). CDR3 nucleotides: TGTGCCAGCACCCTAAACGCAGGGATCGATGGCTACACCTTC. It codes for CASTLNAGIDGYTF. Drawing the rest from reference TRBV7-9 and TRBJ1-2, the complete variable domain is DTGVSQNPRHKITKRGQNVTFRCDPISEHNRLYWYRQTLGQGPEFLTYFQNEAQLEKSRLLSDRFSAERPKGSFSTLEIQRTEQGDSAMYLCASTLNAGIDGYTFGSGTRLTVV.